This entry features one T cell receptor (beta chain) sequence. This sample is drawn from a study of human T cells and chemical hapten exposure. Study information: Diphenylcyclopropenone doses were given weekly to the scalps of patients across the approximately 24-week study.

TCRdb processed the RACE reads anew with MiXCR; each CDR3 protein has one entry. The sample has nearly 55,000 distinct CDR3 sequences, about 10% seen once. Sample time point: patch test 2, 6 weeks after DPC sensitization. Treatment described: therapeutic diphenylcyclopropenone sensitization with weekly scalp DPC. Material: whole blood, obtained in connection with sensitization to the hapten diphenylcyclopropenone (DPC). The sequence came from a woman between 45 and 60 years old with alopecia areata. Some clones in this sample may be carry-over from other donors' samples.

Here the CDR3 DNA reads TGTGCCAGCAGCTTTGTCCAGACCGGGGAGCTGTTTTTT. Amino acids: CASSFVQTGELFF. This sequence joins TRBV11-2 and TRBJ2-2; D call uncertain. CDR3 length: 13 amino acids. The germline CDR1 and CDR2 sequences are SGHAT and FQNNGV. Trimming removed 3 bases at V and 5 bases at J, with 7 bases between.